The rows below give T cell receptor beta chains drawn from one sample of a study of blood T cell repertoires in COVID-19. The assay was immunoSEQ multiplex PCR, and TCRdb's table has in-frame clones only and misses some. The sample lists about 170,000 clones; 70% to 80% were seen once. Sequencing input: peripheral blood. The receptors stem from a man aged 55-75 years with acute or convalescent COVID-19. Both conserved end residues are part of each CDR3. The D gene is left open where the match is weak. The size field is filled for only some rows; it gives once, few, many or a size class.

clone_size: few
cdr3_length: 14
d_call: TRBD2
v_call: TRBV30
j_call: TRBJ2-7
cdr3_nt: TGTGCCTGGAAAGGCCCTAGCGGGGGATACGAGCAGTACTTC
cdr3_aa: CAWKGPSGGYEQYF

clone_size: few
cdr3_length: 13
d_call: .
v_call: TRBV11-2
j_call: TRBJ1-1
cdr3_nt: TGTGCCAGCAGCCCACGAGTGAACACTGAAGCTTTCTTT
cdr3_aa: CASSPRVNTEAFF

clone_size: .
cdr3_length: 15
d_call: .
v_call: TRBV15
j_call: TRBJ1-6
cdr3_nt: TGTGCCACCAGCGGAGACAGGAGGTATAATTCACCCCTCCACTTT
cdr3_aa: CATSGDRRYNSPLHF

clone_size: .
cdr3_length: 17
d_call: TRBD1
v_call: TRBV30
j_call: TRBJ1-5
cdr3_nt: TGTGCCTGGAGTTCTCGGACAGGGGGTAGTCCATATCAGCCCCAGCATTTT
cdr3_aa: CAWSSRTGGSPYQPQHF

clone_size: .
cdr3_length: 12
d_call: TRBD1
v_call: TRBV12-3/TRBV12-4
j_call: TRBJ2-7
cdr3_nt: TGTGCCAGCAGTTGGACAGGGGACGAGCAGTACTTC
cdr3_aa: CASSWTGDEQYF

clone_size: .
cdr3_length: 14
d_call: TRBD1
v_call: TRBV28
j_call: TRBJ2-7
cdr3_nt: TGTGCCAGCACCCTTTCGGGACAGGCCTACGAGCAGTACTTC
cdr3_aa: CASTLSGQAYEQYF

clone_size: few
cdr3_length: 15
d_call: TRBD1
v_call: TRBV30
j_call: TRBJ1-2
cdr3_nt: TGTGCCTGCCGGCGGGACAGGGCTTATCCCTATGGCTACACCTTC
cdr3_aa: CACRRDRAYPYGYTF

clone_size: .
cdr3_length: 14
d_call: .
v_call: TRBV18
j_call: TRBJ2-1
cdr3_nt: TGTGCCAGCTCACCAGTTTCGCAGGACAATGAGCAGTTCTTC
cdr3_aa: CASSPVSQDNEQFF

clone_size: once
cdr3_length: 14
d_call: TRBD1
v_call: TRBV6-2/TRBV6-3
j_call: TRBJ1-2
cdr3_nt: TGTGCCAGCAGTTACGTCGGGACAGGGGATGGCTACACCTTC
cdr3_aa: CASSYVGTGDGYTF

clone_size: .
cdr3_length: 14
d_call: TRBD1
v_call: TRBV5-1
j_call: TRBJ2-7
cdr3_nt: TGCGCCAGCAGCTTGGGGGCAGGGGGACACGAGCAGTACTTC
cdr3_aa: CASSLGAGGHEQYF

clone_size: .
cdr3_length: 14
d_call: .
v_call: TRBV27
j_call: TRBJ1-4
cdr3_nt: TGTGCCAGCAGTTTATATGGAGATAACGAAAAACTGTTTTTT
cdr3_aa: CASSLYGDNEKLFF

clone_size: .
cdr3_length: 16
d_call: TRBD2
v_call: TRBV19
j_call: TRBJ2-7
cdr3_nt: TGTGCCAGTAGTCTACGGACTAGCGGGGGTAGTAGCGAGCAGTACTTC
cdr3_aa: CASSLRTSGGSSEQYF

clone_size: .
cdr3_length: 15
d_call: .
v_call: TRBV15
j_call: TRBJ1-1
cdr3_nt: TGTGCCACCAGCAGAGTTCCTGGAGGGGATACTGAAGCTTTCTTT
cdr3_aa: CATSRVPGGDTEAFF

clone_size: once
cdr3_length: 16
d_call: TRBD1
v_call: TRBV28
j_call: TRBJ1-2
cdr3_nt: TGTGCCAGCAGTCACTCCTTTACGACAGGGGGCTATGGCTACACCTTC
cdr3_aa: CASSHSFTTGGYGYTF

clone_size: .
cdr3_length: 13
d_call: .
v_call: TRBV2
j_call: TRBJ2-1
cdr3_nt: TGTGCCAGCAGTATCAACAGCTACAATGAGCAGTTCTTC
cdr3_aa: CASSINSYNEQFF

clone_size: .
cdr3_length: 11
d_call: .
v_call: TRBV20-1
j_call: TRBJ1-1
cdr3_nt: TGCAGTGCTAGTCGGTACACTGAAGCTTTCTTT
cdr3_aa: CSASRYTEAFF

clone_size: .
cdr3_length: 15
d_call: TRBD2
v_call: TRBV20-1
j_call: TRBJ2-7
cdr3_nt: TGCAGTGCTAGTGAGGGGAGCGGGGGGCCTTACGAGCAGTACTTC
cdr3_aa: CSASEGSGGPYEQYF

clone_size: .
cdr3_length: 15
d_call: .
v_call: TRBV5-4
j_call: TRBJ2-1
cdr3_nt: TGTGCCAGCACTTCCTTTGACAACGCCTACAATGAGCAGTTCTTC
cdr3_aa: CASTSFDNAYNEQFF

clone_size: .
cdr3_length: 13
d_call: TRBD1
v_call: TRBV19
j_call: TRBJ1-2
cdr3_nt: TGTGCCAGTAGTATATCCAGGGGGAATGGCTACACCTTC
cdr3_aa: CASSISRGNGYTF

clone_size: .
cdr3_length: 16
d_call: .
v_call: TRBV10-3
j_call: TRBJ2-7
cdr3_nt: TGTGCCATCAGTGAGCCCCTCATCGGGGAAAGTGACGAGCAGTACTTC
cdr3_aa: CAISEPLIGESDEQYF

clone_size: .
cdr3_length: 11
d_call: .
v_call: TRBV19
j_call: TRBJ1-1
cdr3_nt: TGTGCCAGTAGTATTGGAGGATGGGCTTTCTTT
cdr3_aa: CASSIGGWAFF

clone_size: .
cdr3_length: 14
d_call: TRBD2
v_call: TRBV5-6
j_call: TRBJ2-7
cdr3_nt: TGTGCCAGCAGCTCGCCGGGGGGGCGCTACGAGCAGTACTTC
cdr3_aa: CASSSPGGRYEQYF

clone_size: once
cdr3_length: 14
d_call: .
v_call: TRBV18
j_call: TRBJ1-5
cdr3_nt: TGTGCCAGCTCACCAAGGCCGGGAAATCAGCCCCAGCATTTT
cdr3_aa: CASSPRPGNQPQHF

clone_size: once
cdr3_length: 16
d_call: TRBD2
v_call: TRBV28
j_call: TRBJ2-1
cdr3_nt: TGTGCCAGCAGTTATACCGGGACTAGCGCCTACAATGAGCAGTTCTTC
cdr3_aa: CASSYTGTSAYNEQFF

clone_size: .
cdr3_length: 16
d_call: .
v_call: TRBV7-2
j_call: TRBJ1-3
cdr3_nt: TGTGCCAGCAGCTTAGTTGCAGGGGCGCAGGGAAACACCATATATTTT
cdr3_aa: CASSLVAGAQGNTIYF

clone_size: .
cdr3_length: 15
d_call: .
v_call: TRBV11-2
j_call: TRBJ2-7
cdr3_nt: TGTGCCAGCAGCTTTCCCCAGGGAAACATCCACGAGCAGTACTTC
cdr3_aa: CASSFPQGNIHEQYF

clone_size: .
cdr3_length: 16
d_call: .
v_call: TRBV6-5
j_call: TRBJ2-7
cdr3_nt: TGTGCCAGCAGTTACTCCACGGGAGAGACCTCCTACGAGCAGTACTTC
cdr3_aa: CASSYSTGETSYEQYF

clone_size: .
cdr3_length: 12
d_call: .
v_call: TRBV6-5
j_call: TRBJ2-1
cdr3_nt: TGTGCCAGCAGTTACCAGATGAATGAGCAGTTCTTC
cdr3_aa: CASSYQMNEQFF

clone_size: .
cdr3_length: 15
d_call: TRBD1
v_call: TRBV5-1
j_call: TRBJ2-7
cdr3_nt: TGCGCCAGCAGCTCGATGACAGGGGTTTCCTACGAGCAGTACTTC
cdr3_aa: CASSSMTGVSYEQYF

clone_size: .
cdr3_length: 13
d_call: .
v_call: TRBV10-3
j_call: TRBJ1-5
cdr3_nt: TGTGCCATCAGTGACGCAGTGTTTCAGCCCCAGCATTTT
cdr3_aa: CAISDAVFQPQHF

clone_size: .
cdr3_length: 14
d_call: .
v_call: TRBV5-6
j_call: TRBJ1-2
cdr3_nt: TGTGCCAGCAGCTTCTCAGGGGTGAGGTATGGCTACACCTTC
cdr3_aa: CASSFSGVRYGYTF

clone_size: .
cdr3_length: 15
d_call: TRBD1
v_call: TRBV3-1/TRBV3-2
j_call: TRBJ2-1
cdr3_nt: TGTGCCAGCAGCCAAGATGGGGACAGTTACAATGAGCAGTTCTTC
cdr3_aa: CASSQDGDSYNEQFF

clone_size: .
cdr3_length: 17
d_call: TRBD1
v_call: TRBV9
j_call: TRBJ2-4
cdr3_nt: TGTGCCAGCAGCCTCCAGACAGGGGGATTAGGCAAAAACATTCAGTACTTC
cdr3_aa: CASSLQTGGLGKNIQYF

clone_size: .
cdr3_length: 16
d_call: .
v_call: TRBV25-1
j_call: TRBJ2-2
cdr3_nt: TGTGCCAGCAGTGATCAAGCGATCAGCCTCACCGGGGAGCTGTTTTTT
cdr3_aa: CASSDQAISLTGELFF

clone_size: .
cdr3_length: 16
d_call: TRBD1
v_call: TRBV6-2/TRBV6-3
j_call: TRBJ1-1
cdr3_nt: TGTGCCAGCAGTTACCTACAGGGGCGAACTAACACTGAAGCTTTCTTT
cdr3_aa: CASSYLQGRTNTEAFF

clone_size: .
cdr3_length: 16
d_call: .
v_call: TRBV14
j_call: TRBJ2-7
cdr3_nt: TGTGCCAGCAGCCTCGGACAGTGGGGGAGCTCCTACGAGCAGTACTTC
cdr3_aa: CASSLGQWGSSYEQYF

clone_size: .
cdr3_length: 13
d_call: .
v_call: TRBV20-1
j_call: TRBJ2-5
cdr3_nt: TGCAGTGCTAGTCAGGCAGACCAAGAGACCCAGTACTTC
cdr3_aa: CSASQADQETQYF

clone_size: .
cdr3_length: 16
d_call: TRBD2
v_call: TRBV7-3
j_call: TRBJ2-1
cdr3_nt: TGTGCCAGCAGCTTAGATGTAGCGGGTTTCCCCAATGAGCAGTTCTTC
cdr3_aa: CASSLDVAGFPNEQFF

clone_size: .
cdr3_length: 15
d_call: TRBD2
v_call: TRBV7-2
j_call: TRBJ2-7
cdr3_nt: TGTGCCAGCAGCTACGGGGGAGCGGGGGGCCGCGAGCAGTACTTC
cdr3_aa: CASSYGGAGGREQYF

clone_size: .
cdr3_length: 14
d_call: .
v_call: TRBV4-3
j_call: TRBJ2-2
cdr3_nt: TGCGCCAGCAGCCAAGATGGACTCACCGGGGAGCTGTTTTTT
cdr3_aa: CASSQDGLTGELFF

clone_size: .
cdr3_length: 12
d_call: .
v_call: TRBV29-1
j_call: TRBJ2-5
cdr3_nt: TGCAGCGTAAGTGTACTACAAGAGACCCAGTACTTC
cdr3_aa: CSVSVLQETQYF

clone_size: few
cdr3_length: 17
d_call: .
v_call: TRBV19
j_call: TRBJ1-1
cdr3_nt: TGTGCCAGTAGTATTTATTTCGGGACACATGAGGGGACTGAAGCTTTCTTT
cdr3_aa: CASSIYFGTHEGTEAFF

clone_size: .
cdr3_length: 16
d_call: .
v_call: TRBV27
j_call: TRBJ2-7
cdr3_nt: TGTGCCAGCAGTTTGGCTAGGACACCAAATCTCTACGAGCAGTACTTC
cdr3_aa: CASSLARTPNLYEQYF

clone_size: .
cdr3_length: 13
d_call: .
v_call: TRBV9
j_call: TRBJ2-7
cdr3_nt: TGTGCCAGCAGCGTGGGGAGCGGAGTCGAGCAGTACTTC
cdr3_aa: CASSVGSGVEQYF

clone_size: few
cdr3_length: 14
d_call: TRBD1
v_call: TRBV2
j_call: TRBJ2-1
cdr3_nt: TGTGCCAGCAGTGTACAGGGGGAAAACAATGAGCAGTTCTTC
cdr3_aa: CASSVQGENNEQFF

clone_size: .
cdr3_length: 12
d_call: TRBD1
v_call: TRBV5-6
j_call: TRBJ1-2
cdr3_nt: TGTGCCAGCGGGACAGGGTACTATGGCTACACCTTC
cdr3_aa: CASGTGYYGYTF

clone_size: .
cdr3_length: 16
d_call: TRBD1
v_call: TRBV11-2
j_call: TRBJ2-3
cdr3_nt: TGTGCCAGCAGCTCCCCGCACAGGGGGCAATCAGATACGCAGTATTTT
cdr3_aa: CASSSPHRGQSDTQYF

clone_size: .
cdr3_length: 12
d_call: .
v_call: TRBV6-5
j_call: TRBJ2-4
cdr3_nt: TGTGCCAGCAGGGACTCAGGGGACATTCAGTACTTC
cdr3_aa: CASRDSGDIQYF